This T cell receptor (beta chain) was sequenced for a study of early T cells in non-severe SARS-CoV-2 infection. In the study overall: Chains from this unsorted whole-blood bulk RNA could not be paired.

Between the trimmed V and J ends, which lost 0 bases and 0 bases, there was a span of 8 bases. From germline, CDR1 is SEHNR and CDR2 FQNEAQ (reference sequence). The CDR3 totals 15 residues. This clonotype was detected only a few times. Unique molecular identifiers tagged individual cDNA molecules. TCRdb processed the 5' RACE reads anew with MiXCR; each CDR3 protein has one entry. The sample includes 69,000 or so distinct CDR3 sequences, less than 15% of them seen just once. The source is an adult who was a healthcare worker with PCR-confirmed SARS-CoV-2 infection or an uninfected control (not recorded which). Source material: whole blood. V and J are TRBV7-9 and TRBJ1-1; D is ambiguous. CDR3 sequence reads: CASSLAEGMNTEAFF. The DNA of the CDR3 is TGTGCCAGCAGCTTAGCCGAGGGAATGAACACTGAAGCTTTCTTT.